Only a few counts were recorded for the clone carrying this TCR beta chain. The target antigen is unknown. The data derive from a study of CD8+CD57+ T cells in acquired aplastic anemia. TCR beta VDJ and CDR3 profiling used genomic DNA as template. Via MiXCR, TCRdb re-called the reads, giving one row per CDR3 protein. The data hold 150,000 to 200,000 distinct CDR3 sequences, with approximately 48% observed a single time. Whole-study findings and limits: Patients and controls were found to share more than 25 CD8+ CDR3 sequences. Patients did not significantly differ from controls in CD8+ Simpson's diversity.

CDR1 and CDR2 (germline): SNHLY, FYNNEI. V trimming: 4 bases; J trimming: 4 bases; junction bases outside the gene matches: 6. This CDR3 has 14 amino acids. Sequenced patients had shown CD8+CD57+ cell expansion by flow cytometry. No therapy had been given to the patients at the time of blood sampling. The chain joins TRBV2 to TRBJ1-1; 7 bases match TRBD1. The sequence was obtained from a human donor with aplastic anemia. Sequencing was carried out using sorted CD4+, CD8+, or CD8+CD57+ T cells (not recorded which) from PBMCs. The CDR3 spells CASSGGGTGTEAFF. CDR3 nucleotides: TGTGCCAGCAGTGGAGGGGGCACTGGCACTGAAGCTTTCTTT.